This T cell receptor (beta chain) was sequenced in a study of T cells after yellow fever vaccination. TCRdb recomputed calls from the 5' RACE reads with MiXCR, one row per CDR3 protein. The table records under 700,000 distinct CDR3 sequences, around 17% of them present only once. This clonotype originated in a young man who received the YFV17D yellow fever vaccine. Sequenced here: PBMCs, sampled around 5 days after the first yellow fever vaccination.

In nucleotides, the CDR3 is TGTGCCAGTAGTATGGGACGGACAGTCTCCTACAATGAGCAGTTCTTC. It specifies CASSMGRTVSYNEQFF. The genes are TRBV19 and TRBJ2-1, with D tentatively TRBD1 (6 bases). V lost 3 bases and J 0 bases, leaving 12 bases between the germline ends. CDR3 length equals 16 residues. The germline V gene has CDR1 LNHDA and CDR2 SQIVND (reference sequence).